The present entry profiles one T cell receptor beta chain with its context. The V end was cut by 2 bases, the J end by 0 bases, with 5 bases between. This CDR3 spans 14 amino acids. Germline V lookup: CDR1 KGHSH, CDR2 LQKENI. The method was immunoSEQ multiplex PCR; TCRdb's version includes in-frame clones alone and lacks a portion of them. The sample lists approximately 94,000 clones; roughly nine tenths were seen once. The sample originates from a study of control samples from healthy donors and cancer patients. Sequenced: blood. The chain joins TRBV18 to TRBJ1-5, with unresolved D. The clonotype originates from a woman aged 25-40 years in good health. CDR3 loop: CASSPIPSNQPQHF. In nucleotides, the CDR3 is TGTGCCAGCTCACCAATCCCTAGCAATCAGCCCCAGCATTTT. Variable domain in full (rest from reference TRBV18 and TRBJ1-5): NAGVMQNPRHLVRRRGQEARLRCSPMKGHSHVYWYRQLPEEGLKFMVYLQKENIIDESGMPKERFSAEFPKEGPSILRIQQVVRGDSAAYFCASSPIPSNQPQHFGDGTRLSIL.